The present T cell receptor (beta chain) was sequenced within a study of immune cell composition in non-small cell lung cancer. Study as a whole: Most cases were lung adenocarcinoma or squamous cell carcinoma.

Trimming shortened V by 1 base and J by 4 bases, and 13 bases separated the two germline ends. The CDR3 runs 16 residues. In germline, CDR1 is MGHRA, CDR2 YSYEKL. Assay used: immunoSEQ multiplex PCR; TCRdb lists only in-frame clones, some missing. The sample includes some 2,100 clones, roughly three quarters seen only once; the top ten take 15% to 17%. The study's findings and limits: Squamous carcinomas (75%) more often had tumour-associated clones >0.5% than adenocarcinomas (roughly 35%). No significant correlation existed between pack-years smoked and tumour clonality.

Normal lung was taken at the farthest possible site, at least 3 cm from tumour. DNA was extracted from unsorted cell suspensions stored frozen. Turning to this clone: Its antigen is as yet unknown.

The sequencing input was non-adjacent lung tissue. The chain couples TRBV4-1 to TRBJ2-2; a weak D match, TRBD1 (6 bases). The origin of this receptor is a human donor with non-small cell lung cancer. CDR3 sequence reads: CASSQAGQRFTGELFF. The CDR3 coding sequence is TGCGCCAGCAGCCAAGCAGGACAGAGATTCACCGGGGAGCTGTTTTTT.